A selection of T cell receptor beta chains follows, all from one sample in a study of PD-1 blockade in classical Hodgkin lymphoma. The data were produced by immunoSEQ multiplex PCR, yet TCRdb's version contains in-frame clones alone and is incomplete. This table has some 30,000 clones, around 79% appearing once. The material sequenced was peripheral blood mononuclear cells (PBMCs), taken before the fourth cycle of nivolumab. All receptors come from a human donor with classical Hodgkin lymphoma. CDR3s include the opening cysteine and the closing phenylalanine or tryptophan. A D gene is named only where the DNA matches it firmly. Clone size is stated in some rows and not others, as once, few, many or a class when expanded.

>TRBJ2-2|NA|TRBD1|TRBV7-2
TGTGCCAGCAGCTTAGTTCAGGGGGTTCACACCGGGGAGCTGTTTTTT
CASSLVQGVHTGELFF
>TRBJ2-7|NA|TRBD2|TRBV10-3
TGTGCCATCAAGGGCGGGAGCTCCTACGAGCAGTACTTC
CAIKGGSSYEQYF
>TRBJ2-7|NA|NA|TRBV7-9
TGTGCCAGCAGCTCCCTACGGTACAGGACCTACGAGCAGTACTTC
CASSSLRYRTYEQYF
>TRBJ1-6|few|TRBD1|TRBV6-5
TGTGCCAGCAGTTACTCGACAGGGGGCTTTAATTCACCCCTCCACTTT
CASSYSTGGFNSPLHF
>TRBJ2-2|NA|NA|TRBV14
TGTGCCAGCGGGCGGGGTAGGAACTCCTCAGGCACCGGGGAGCTGTTTTTT
CASGRGRNSSGTGELFF
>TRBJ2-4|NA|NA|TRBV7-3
TGTGCCAGCAGCCCCTCAGCCCGGGTTCGGGCCAAAAACATTCAGTACTTC
CASSPSARVRAKNIQYF
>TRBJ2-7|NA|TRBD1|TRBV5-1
TGCGCCAGCAGCGCACGACAGGGAGAGGGCGCAGAGCAGTACTTC
CASSARQGEGAEQYF
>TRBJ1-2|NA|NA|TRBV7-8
TGTGCCAGCAGCAAGACCGGCTCTAACTATGGCTACACCTTC
CASSKTGSNYGYTF
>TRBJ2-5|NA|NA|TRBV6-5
TGTGCCAGCAGTCGGACTCAAGAGACCCAGTACTTC
CASSRTQETQYF
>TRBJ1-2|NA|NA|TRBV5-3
TGCGCCAGCAGCCAAGTTGGGGAAGACTATGGCTACACCTTC
CASSQVGEDYGYTF
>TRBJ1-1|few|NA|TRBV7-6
TGTGCCAGCAGCTTAGTCCCGGACACTGAAGCTTTCTTT
CASSLVPDTEAFF
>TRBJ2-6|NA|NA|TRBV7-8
TGTGCCAGCAGCCACGGTAGGAGGGCTGCATCTGGGGCCAACGTCCTGACTTTC
CASSHGRRAASGANVLTF
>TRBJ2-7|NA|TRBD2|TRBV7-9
TGTGCCAGCAGCCCCCTCCTAGGAGCGGGGGGGAACGAGCAGTACTTC
CASSPLLGAGGNEQYF
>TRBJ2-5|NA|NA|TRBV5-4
TGTGCCAGCAGCTTGGAAATTTCGGACGCCCAGGAGACCCAGTACTTC
CASSLEISDAQETQYF
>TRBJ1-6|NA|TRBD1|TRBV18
TGTGCCAGCTCACACGAGACAGGGATTAATTCACCCCTCCACTTT
CASSHETGINSPLHF
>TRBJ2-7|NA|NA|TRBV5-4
TGTGCCAGCAGCCGGGACGGCACCTACGAGCAGTACTTC
CASSRDGTYEQYF
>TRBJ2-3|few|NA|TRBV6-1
TGTGCCAGCAGTGAAGATTGGTATACGCAGTATTTT
CASSEDWYTQYF
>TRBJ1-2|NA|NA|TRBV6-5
TGTGCCAGCAGTACACGACAAGCCACTAACTATGGCTACACCTTC
CASSTRQATNYGYTF
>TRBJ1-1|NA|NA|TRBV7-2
TGTGCCAGCAGCGAGAACACTGAAGCTTTCTTT
CASSENTEAFF
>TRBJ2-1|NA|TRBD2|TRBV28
TGTGCCAGCCAAACAAGCGGGGGAACCTACAATGAGCAGTTCTTC
CASQTSGGTYNEQFF
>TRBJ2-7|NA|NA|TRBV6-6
TGTGCCAGCAAGCGAAGGACCGCTGGGCACGAGCAGTACTTC
CASKRRTAGHEQYF
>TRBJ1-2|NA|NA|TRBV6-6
TGTGCCAGCAGTTCGGTTTTTAGGGGGTACACCTTC
CASSSVFRGYTF
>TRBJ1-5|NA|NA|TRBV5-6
TGTGCCAGCAGCTTGAGATGGGGGAGCAATCAGCCCCAGCATTTT
CASSLRWGSNQPQHF
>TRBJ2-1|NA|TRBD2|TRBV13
TGTGCCAGCAGCCCCGGGGGGTTCTCGATCTTC
CASSPGGFSIF
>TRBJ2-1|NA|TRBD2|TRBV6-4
TGTGCCAGCCTCCGTGGGACTAGCGCAACCAATGAGCAGTTCTTC
CASLRGTSATNEQFF
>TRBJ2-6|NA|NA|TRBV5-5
TGTGCCAGCAGCTTCAGCTCTGGGGCCAACGTCCTGACTTTC
CASSFSSGANVLTF
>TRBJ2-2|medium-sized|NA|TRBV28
TGTGCCAGCAGTTGGACTTCGGGGACCGGGGAGCTGTTTTTT
CASSWTSGTGELFF
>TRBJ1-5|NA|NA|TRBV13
TGTGCCAGCAGCTTACGTCAGGGCAGAGGGATGCCCCAGCATTTT
CASSLRQGRGMPQHF